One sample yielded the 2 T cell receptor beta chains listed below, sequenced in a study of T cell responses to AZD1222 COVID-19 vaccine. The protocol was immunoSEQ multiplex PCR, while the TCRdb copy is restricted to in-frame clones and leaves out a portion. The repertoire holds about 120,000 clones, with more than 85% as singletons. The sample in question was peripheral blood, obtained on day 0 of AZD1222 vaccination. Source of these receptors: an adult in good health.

The CDR3 protein is CASSLIGGPSDEQFF. As DNA, the CDR3 is TGTGCCAGCAGCTTAATAGGGGGGCCTTCGGATGAGCAGTTCTTC. The rearrangement links TRBV7-3 to TRBJ2-1; D may match TRBD1 or TRBD2 (6 bases each). This CDR3 spans 15 amino acids. Trimming took 1 base from V and 8 from J, leaving 15 bases between them. Germline V gene lookup returns CDR1 SGHTA and CDR2 FQGTGA.

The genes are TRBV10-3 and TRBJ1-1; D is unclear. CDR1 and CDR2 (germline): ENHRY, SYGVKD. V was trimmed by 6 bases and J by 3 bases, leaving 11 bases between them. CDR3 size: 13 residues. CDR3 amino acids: CAISLRGDTEAFF. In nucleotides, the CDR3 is TGTGCCATCAGCCTCCGGGGAGACACTGAAGCTTTCTTT.